The following is a T cell receptor (beta chain) sequence with its context. These data belong to a study of shared clonotypes between healthy human individuals. Researchers ran the assay at a deep level. Sorted subsets were amplified in replicate PCRs using around 200 ng DNA, around 30,000 T cell genomes. Repertoires were generated with immunoSEQ multiplex PCR, while TCRdb's copy carries only in-frame clones and drops some. The repertoire holds roughly 2 million clones, roughly 95% seen once, with less than 0.15% in the top ten. This receptor was identified in a man aged 18 to 30 in good health. Sequencing was carried out using naive CD4+ T cells sorted from blood. The subset: CD45RA+ positively selected.

CDR3 in amino acids: CAINSGANEKLFF. The CDR3 DNA sequence: TGTGCCATCAATTCAGGAGCTAATGAAAAACTGTTTTTT. The genes are TRBV10-3 and TRBJ1-4; D remains unclear. Trimming pared 7 bases from V and 3 bases from J, leaving 9 bases between. Germline CDR1 reads ENHRY; CDR2 reads SYGVKD. The CDR3 extends over 13 amino acids.